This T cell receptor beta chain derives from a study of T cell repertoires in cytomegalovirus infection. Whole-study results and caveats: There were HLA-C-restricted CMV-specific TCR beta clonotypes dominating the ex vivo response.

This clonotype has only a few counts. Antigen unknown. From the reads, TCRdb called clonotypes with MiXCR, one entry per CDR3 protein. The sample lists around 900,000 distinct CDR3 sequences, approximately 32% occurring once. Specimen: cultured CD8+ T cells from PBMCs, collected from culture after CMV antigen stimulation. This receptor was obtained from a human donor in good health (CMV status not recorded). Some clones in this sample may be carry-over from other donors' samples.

The CDR3 DNA is TGTGCCATCAGTGACCTCCCAGAGAATGAGCAGTTCTTC. It yields the protein CAISDLPENEQFF. The chain combines TRBV10-3 with TRBJ2-1; D is unclear. Trimming left V 3 bases short and J 7 bases short, with 10 bases between. Germline V gene lookup returns CDR1 ENHRY and CDR2 SYGVKD. The CDR3 contains 13 residues.